What follows are 18 T cell receptor beta chains derived from one specimen sequenced in a study of cytomegalovirus exposure and HLA in healthy donors (dated by TCRdb to 2015 to 2018). Library generation was performed with the immunoSEQ multiplex PCR assay. The multiplex PCR relied on a mix of 60 forward primers for TCR Vbeta segments and 13 reverse primers for TCR Jbeta segments. The source is immuneACCESS, and TCRdb retained only in-frame sequences with V and J called. Part of the clones is not carried over; for the studies checked, unresolved V genes explain less than half of this, and the remainder is unexplained. This sample lists approximately 73,000 clones; roughly 70% were detected once. The top ten clones comprise 9.5% to 15% of the sample. The material sequenced was PBMCs. These receptor sequences come from a man aged 70 or older in good health and CMV-seronegative.

For this clone: Germline and junction disagree at one end, which may indicate a read error. The rearrangement uses TRBV11-2 and TRBJ2-1; 11 bases match TRBD1. Germline V gene sequence: CDR1 SGHAT, CDR2 FQNNGV. The CDR3 is 17 amino acids. The CDR3 sequence is CVSSLGGTGGSYNEQFF. DNA of the CDR3: TGTGTCAGCAGCTTAGGCGGGACAGGGGGCTCCTACAATGAGCAGTTCTTC.

This chain connects TRBV6-1 to TRBJ2-7; no clear D gene. The V end lost 2 bases, the J end lost 2 bases, and 13 bases lay between the germline ends. CDR1 is MNHNS, CDR2 SASEGT, per germline. The CDR3 covers 15 residues. CDR3 in amino acids: CASSETPLRAYEQYF. CDR3 nucleotide sequence: TGTGCCAGCAGTGAAACGCCTCTCCGAGCCTACGAGCAGTACTTC.

This clone was observed a handful of times. The chain recombines TRBV5-6 with TRBJ2-7; D possibly corresponds to TRBD2 (6 bases). This CDR3 comprises 16 residues. The germline V gene has CDR1 SGHDT and CDR2 YYEEEE. Trimming took 0 bases from V and 4 from J, leaving 17 bases between them. CDR3 nucleotides: TGTGCCAGCAGCTTGGCTAAGCGGGCGGACGGATACGAGCAGTACTTC. It specifies CASSLAKRADGYEQYF.

The table lists this clone with a few counts. The chain carries TRBV5-1 and TRBJ2-3; D is perhaps TRBD1 (6 bases). V was cut by 2 bases and J by 1 base, with 14 bases left in between. The CDR3 sequence is 16 residues long. In germline, CDR1 is SGHRS, CDR2 YFSETQ. CDR3 amino acids: CASSLLSTGRTDTQYF. The DNA for the CDR3 is TGCGCCAGCAGCTTACTATCGACAGGCCGCACAGATACGCAGTATTTT.

This clone was counted between two and nine times. The identical CDR3 is also encoded by other nucleotide sequences in the sample. The genes are TRBV6-5 and TRBJ1-2; D unclear. CDR1 and CDR2 from the germline V gene are MNHEY and SVGAGI. V was shortened by 5 bases and J by 1 base, with 5 bases between the two germline ends. CDR3 length: 12 amino acids. This CDR3 reads CASSPGNYGYTF. The CDR3 DNA sequence: TGTGCCAGCAGTCCCGGTAACTATGGCTACACCTTC.

This chain connects TRBV30 to TRBJ2-7; tentatively, D is TRBD1 (7 bases). Per the germline V gene, CDR1 is GTSNPN and CDR2 is SVGIG (reference sequence). The CDR3 is 15 amino acids. V dropped 2 bases and J dropped 0 bases, with 14 bases sitting between them. The DNA for the CDR3 is TGTGCCTGGAGTCCTACCCAGGGGGGCTCCTACGAGCAGTACTTC. This codes for CAWSPTQGGSYEQYF. The full variable domain, completed using reference TRBV30 and TRBJ2-7, is SQTIHQWPATLVQPVGSPLSLECTVEGTSNPNLYWYRQAAGRGLQLLFYSVGIGQISSEVPQNLSASRPQDRQFILSSKKLLLSDSGFYLCAWSPTQGGSYEQYFGPGTRLTVT.

In this sample, this clone turned up a few times. This sequence joins TRBV6-5 and TRBJ1-1; D gene unclear. Between the trimmed V and J ends, which lost 5 bases and 3 bases, there was a span of 13 bases. This CDR3 region has 14 residues. Looked up from germline, CDR1 is MNHEY and CDR2 is SVGAGI. The CDR3 region is CASSRPGEYTEAFF. CDR3 sequence (DNA): TGTGCCAGCAGTCGGCCCGGGGAGTACACTGAAGCTTTCTTT.

V and J are TRBV13 and TRBJ2-3, with TRBD2 identical over 13 bases. Looked up from germline, CDR1 is PRHDT and CDR2 is FYEKMQ (reference sequence). The CDR3 runs to 17 residues. With V trimmed by 3 bases and J by 6 bases, 9 bases remained unmatched. The CDR3 coding sequence is TGTGCCAGCAGCTTTCTGACTAGCGGGAGGACCGGGGATACGCAGTATTTT. Amino acids: CASSFLTSGRTGDTQYF. Variable domain in full (rest from reference TRBV13 and TRBJ2-3): AAGVIQSPRHLIKEKRETATLKCYPIPRHDTVYWYQQGPGQDPQFLISFYEKMQSDKGSIPDRFSAQQFSDYHSELNMSSLELGDSALYFCASSFLTSGRTGDTQYFGPGTRLTVL.

This clone appeared a single time. CDR3 nucleotide sequence: TGTGCCAGCAGCTGGGGACTAGCGGGGTACAATGAGCAGTTCTTC. It is translated as CASSWGLAGYNEQFF. The V and J genes are TRBV5-5 and TRBJ2-1; 13 bases are shared with TRBD2. The CDR3 loop spans 15 amino acids. V lost 3 bases, J lost 4 bases, and 1 base stayed unmatched. Germline values: CDR1 SGHKS, CDR2 YYEKEE (reference sequence). Complete variable domain (other parts from reference TRBV5-5 and TRBJ2-1): DAGVTQSPTHLIKTRGQQVTLRCSPISGHKSVSWYQQVLGQGPQFIFQYYEKEERGRGNFPDRFSARQFPNYSSELNVNALLLGDSALYLCASSWGLAGYNEQFFGPGTRLTVL.

The rearrangement uses TRBV18 and TRBJ2-3; 7 bases map to TRBD1. This CDR3 comprises 14 residues. V shed 9 bases, J shed 2 bases, and the junction held 8 bases outside the gene matches. CDR1 is KGHSH and CDR2 is LQKENI in the germline V gene. CDR3 in DNA: TGTGCCAGTACACAGGGGATGTTCACAGATACGCAGTATTTT. Amino acids: CASTQGMFTDTQYF.

J is TRBJ2-1 and V is TRBV20-1; tentative D call: TRBD2 (5 bases). Trimming stripped 1 base from V and 12 bases from J, with 10 bases between. Germline-derived CDR1 and CDR2 are DFQATT and SNEGSKA (reference sequence). The CDR3 is 11 amino acids. As DNA, the CDR3 is TGCAGTGCTAGAGTACGTACTAGGCAGTTCTTC. Protein product: CSARVRTRQFF.

The table lists this clone with a count of one. The chain links TRBV6-5 to TRBJ2-7, with D hard to call. The CDR3 is made up of 16 amino acids. Germline-derived CDR1 and CDR2 are MNHEY and SVGAGI. V lost 0 bases and J 1 base, leaving 13 bases between the germline ends. This chain's CDR3 is CASSYSRLAVSYEQYF. CDR3 DNA: TGTGCCAGCAGTTACTCGAGGCTTGCGGTGTCCTACGAGCAGTACTTC.

The chain couples TRBV6-5 to TRBJ1-1; D is ambiguous. The CDR3 has 14 residues. Trimming removed 0 bases at V and 1 base at J, with 6 bases between. CDR1 and CDR2 from the germline V gene are MNHEY and SVGAGI. DNA for the CDR3: TGTGCCAGCAGTTACTCGGTGCGGAACACTGAAGCTTTCTTT. It codes for CASSYSVRNTEAFF.

This rearrangement joins TRBV11-2 to TRBJ2-3, with 13 bases matching TRBD2. The V and J ends lost 5 bases and 2 bases, in that order; junction bases with no gene match: 4. CDR3 length: 16 amino acids. Germline V gene sequence: CDR1 SGHAT, CDR2 FQNNGV. The DNA of the CDR3 is TGTGCCAGCAGCCCGACTAGCGGGGGGTTCACAGATACGCAGTATTTT. Translating gives CASSPTSGGFTDTQYF.

V and J are TRBV28 and TRBJ2-5; 7 bases agree with TRBD1. Germline CDR1 MDHEN, CDR2 SYDVKM. V was pared by 8 bases and J by 5 bases, with 8 bases of the junction left unmatched. The CDR3 consists of 13 residues. Here the CDR3 reads CASGEGAEETQYF. The CDR3 DNA reads TGTGCCAGCGGTGAGGGGGCTGAGGAGACCCAGTACTTC.

The chain links TRBV5-5 to TRBJ2-1; 10 nucleotides match TRBD2. This CDR3 contains 14 residues. V lost 4 bases to trimming and J lost 6 bases; unmatched junction nucleotides: 4. Germline V gives CDR1 SGHKS, CDR2 YYEKEE (reference sequence). The CDR3, as DNA: TGTGCCAGCAGCATAGCGGGAGGTGCCAATGAGCAGTTCTTC. Translating gives CASSIAGGANEQFF. Together with reference TRBV5-5 and TRBJ2-1, the CDR3 gives the full variable domain: DAGVTQSPTHLIKTRGQQVTLRCSPISGHKSVSWYQQVLGQGPQFIFQYYEKEERGRGNFPDRFSARQFPNYSSELNVNALLLGDSALYLCASSIAGGANEQFFGPGTRLTVL.

The chain uses TRBV19 and TRBJ1-4, with D unresolved. Per germline, CDR1 LNHDA and CDR2 SQIVND (reference sequence). Trimming shortened V by 4 bases and J by 1 base, and 10 bases separated the two germline ends. The CDR3 totals 15 residues. CDR3 nucleotide sequence: TGTGCCAGTAGTAGCCAAGGAGAAACTAATGAAAAACTGTTTTTT. Amino acid sequence: CASSSQGETNEKLFF.

The sample holds a few counts of this clone. This chain uses TRBV5-5 with TRBJ2-7; 12 nucleotides match TRBD2. The CDR3 runs to 14 residues. Germline CDR1 SGHKS, CDR2 YYEKEE (reference sequence). V lost 5 bases and J lost 3; bases outside the gene matches: 3. The CDR3 is CASRPGLAGYEQYF. DNA of the CDR3: TGTGCCAGCAGACCGGGACTAGCGGGCTACGAGCAGTACTTC.